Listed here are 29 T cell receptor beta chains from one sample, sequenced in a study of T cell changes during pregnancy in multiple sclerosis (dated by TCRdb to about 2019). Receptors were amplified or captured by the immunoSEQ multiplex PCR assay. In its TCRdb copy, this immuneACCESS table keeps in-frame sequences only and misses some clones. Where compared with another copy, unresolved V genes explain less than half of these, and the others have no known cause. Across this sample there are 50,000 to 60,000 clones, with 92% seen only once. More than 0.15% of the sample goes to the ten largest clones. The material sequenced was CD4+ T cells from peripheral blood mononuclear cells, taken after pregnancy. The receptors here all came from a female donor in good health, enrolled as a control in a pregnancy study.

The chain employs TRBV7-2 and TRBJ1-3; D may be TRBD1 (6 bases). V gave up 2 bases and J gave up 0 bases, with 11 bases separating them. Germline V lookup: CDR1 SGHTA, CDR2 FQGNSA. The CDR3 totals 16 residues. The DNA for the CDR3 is TGTGCCAGCAGCTTACGTAGGGGGAGCTCTGGAAACACCATATATTTT. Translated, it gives CASSLRRGSSGNTIYF.

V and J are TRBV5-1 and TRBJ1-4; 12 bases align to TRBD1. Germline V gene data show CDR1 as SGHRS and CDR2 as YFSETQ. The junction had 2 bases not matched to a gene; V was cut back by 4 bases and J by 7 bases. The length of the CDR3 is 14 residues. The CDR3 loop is CASSGDRGLEKLFF. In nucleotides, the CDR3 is TGCGCCAGCAGCGGGGACAGGGGGCTTGAAAAACTGTTTTTT.

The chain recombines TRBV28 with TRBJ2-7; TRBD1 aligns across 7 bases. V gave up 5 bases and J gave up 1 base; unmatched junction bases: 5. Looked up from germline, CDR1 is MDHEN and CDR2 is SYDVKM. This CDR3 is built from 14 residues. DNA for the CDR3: TGTGCCAGCAGTGAGGGGGCCCGATCCTACGAGCAGTACTTC. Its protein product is CASSEGARSYEQYF.

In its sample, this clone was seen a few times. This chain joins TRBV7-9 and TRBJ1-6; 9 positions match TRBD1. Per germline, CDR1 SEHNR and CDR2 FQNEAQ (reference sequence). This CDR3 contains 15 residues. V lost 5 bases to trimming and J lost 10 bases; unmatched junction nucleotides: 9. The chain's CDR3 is CASSGRQGVESPLHF. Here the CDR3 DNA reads TGTGCCAGCAGCGGGCGACAGGGGGTAGAATCACCCCTCCACTTT.

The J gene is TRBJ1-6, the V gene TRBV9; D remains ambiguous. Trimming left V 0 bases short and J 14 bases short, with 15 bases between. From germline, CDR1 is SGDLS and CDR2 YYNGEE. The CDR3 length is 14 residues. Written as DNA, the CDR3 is TGTGCCAGCAGCGTAGACGAGGCAGCCTTGGCCCTCCACTTT. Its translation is CASSVDEAALALHF.

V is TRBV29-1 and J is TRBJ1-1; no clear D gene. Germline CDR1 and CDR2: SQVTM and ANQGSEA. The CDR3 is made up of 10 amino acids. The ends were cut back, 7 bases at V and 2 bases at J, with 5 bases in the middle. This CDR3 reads CSGTNTEAFF. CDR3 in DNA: TGCAGCGGCACAAACACTGAAGCTTTCTTT.

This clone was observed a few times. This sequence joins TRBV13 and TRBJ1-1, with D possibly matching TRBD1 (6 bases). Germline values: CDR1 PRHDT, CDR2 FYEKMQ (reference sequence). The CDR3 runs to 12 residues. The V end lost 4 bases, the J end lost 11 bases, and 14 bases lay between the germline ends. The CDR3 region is CASSSLVRGAFF. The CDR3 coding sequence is TGTGCCAGCAGCTCACTGGTAAGGGGGGCTTTCTTT.

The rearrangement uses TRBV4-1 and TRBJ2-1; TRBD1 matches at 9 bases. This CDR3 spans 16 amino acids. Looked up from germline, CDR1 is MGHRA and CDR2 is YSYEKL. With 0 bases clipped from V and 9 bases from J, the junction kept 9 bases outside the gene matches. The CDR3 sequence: CASSQEGDRVRFEQFF. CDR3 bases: TGCGCCAGCAGCCAAGAGGGGGACAGGGTTCGCTTTGAGCAGTTCTTC.

The CDR3, as DNA: TGTGCCTGGAGTGTACGGGTTGGCGAGCAGTACTTC. Translation gives CAWSVRVGEQYF. This chain links TRBV30 with TRBJ2-7, with unresolved D. Per germline, CDR1 GTSNPN and CDR2 SVGIG (reference sequence). Trimming left V 0 bases short and J 6 bases short, with 9 bases between. The CDR3 consists of 12 residues. The full variable domain, with the rest looked up from reference TRBV30 and TRBJ2-7, is SQTIHQWPATLVQPVGSPLSLECTVEGTSNPNLYWYRQAAGRGLQLLFYSVGIGQISSEVPQNLSASRPQDRQFILSSKKLLLSDSGFYLCAWSVRVGEQYFGPGTRLTVT.

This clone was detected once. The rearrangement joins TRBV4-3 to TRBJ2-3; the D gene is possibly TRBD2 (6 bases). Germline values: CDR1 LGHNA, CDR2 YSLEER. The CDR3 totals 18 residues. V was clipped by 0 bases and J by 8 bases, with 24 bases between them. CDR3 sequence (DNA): TGCGCCAGCAGCCAAGATTGGAGGGCAGGCCAGTGGATTTTTACGCAGTATTTT. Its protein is CASSQDWRAGQWIFTQYF.

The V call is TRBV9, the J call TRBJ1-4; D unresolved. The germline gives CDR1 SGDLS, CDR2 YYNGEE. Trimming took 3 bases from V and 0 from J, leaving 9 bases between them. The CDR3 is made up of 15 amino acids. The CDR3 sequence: CASSDHSATNEKLFF. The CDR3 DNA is TGTGCCAGCAGCGACCACAGTGCAACTAATGAAAAACTGTTTTTT.

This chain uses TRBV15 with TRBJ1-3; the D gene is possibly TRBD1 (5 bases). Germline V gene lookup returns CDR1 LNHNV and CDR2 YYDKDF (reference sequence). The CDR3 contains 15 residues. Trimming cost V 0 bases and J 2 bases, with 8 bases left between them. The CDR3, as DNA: TGTGCCACCAGCAGAGATCGGGGGGCTGGAAACACCATATATTTT. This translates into CATSRDRGAGNTIYF.

This CDR3 reads CASSVTGTGAEAFF. The CDR3 DNA sequence: TGTGCCAGCAGCGTCACCGGGACAGGGGCTGAAGCTTTCTTT. V is TRBV7-2 and J is TRBJ1-1, with 10 bases identical to TRBD1. This CDR3 is 14 amino acids long. Losses at the gene ends were 5 bases for V and 6 bases for J; bases not matched to a gene: 6. Germline lookup yields CDR1 SGHTA and CDR2 FQGNSA. The variable domain in full, completed from reference TRBV7-2 and TRBJ1-1, reads GAGVSQSPSNKVTEKGKDVELRCDPISGHTALYWYRQSLGQGLEFLIYFQGNSAPDKSGLPSDRFSAERTGGSVSTLTIQRTQQEDSAVYLCASSVTGTGAEAFFGQGTRLTVV.

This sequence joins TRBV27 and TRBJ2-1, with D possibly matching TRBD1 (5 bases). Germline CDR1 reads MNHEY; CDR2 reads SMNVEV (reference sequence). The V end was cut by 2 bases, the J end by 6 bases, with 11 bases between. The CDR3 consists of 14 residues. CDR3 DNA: TGTGCCAGCAGTTTAAAGGGGCTAAGCAATGAGCAGTTCTTC. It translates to CASSLKGLSNEQFF.

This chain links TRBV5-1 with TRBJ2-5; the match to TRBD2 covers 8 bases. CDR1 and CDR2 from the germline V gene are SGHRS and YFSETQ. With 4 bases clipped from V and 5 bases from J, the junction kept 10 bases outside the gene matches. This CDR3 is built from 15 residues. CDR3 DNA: TGCGCCAGCAGCCCGGGGGGGGGTCCAGGGGAGACCCAGTACTTC. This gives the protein CASSPGGGPGETQYF.

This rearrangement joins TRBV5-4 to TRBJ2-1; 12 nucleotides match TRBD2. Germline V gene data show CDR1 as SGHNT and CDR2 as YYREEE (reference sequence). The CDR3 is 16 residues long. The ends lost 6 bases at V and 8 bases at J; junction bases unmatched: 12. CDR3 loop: CASIATSGGPKDEQFF. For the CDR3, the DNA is TGTGCCAGCATCGCGACTAGCGGGGGCCCCAAGGATGAGCAGTTCTTC.

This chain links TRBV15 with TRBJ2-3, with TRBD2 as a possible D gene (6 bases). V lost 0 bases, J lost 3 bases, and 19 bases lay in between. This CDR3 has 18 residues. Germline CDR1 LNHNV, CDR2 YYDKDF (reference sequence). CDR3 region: CATSRDGSLGFETDTQYF. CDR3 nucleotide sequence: TGTGCCACCAGCAGAGACGGGAGTTTGGGGTTCGAGACAGATACGCAGTATTTT. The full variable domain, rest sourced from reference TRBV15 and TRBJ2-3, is DAMVIQNPRYQVTQFGKPVTLSCSQTLNHNVMYWYQQKSSQAPKLLFHYYDKDFNNEADTPDNFQSRRPNTSFCFLDIRSPGLGDTAMYLCATSRDGSLGFETDTQYFGPGTRLTVL.

This chain's CDR3 is CAWAWPGRGNTEAFF. The CDR3 DNA follows: TGTGCCTGGGCCTGGCCGGGTCGGGGGAACACTGAAGCTTTCTTT. The rearrangement links TRBV30 to TRBJ1-1; no firm D call. CDR1 GTSNPN and CDR2 SVGIG come from the germline V gene (reference sequence). The length of the CDR3 is 15 residues. V was pared by 5 bases and J by 1 base, with 17 bases between.

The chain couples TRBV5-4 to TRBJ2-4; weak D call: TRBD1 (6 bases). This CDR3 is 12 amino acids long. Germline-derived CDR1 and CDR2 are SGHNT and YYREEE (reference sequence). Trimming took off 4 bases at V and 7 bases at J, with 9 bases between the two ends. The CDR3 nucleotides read TGTGCCAGCAGCGAGGGGGAGAACATTCAGTACTTC. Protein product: CASSEGENIQYF.

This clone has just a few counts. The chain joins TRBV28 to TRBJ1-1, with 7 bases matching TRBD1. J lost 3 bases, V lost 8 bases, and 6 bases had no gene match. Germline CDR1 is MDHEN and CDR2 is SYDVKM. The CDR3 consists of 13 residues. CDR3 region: CASATGSDTEAFF. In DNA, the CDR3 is TGTGCCAGCGCGACAGGGTCGGACACTGAAGCTTTCTTT.

CDR3 nucleotides: TGTGCCAGCAGCTCCGGACTAGCGGGGACCAGCACAGATACGCAGTATTTT. Its translation: CASSSGLAGTSTDTQYF. The chain has TRBV5-4 and TRBJ2-3; 12 bases line up with TRBD2. This CDR3 has 17 residues. Losses at the gene ends were 3 bases for V and 0 bases for J; bases not matched to a gene: 5. Germline lookup yields CDR1 SGHNT and CDR2 YYREEE (reference sequence).

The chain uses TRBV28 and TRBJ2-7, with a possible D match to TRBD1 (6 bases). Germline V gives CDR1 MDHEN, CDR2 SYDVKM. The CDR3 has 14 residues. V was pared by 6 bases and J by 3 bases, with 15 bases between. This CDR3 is CASRLQGRLYEQYF. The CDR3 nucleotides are TGTGCCAGCAGGTTACAGGGCAGACTCTACGAGCAGTACTTC.

CDR3 in amino acids: CASSLTPGHSSYEQYF. DNA of the CDR3: TGTGCCAGCTCACTCACCCCGGGACACTCCTCCTACGAGCAGTACTTC. The chain couples TRBV18 to TRBJ2-7, with a weak D call TRBD1 (6 bases). Trimming shortened V by 4 bases and J by 0 bases, and 16 bases separated the two germline ends. In germline, CDR1 is KGHSH, CDR2 LQKENI. The CDR3 loop spans 16 amino acids.

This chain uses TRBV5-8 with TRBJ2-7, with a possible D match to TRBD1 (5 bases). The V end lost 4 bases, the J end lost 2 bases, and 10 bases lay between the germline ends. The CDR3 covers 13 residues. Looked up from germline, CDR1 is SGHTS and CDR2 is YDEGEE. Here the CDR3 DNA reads TGTGCCAGCAGCCGCGGACATACCTACGAGCAGTACTTC. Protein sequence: CASSRGHTYEQYF.

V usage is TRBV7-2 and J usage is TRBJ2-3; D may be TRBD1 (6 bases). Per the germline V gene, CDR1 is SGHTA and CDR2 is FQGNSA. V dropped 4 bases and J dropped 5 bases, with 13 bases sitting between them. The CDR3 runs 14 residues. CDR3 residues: CASSSLGAGDTQYF. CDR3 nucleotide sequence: TGTGCCAGCAGCTCCCTGGGGGCGGGAGATACGCAGTATTTT.

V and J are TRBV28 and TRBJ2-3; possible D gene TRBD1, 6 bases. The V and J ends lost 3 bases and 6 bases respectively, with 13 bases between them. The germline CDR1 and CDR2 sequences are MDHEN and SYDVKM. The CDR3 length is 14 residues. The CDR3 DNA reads TGTGCCAGCAGTTTCCCAGGGGTTGGCGATACGCAGTATTTT. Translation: CASSFPGVGDTQYF.

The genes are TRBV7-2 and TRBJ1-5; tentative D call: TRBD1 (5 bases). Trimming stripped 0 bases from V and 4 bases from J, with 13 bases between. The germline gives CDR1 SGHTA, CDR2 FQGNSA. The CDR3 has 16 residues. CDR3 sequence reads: CASSLAMAGRNQPQHF. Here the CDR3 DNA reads TGTGCCAGCAGCTTAGCCATGGCAGGGCGTAATCAGCCCCAGCATTTT.

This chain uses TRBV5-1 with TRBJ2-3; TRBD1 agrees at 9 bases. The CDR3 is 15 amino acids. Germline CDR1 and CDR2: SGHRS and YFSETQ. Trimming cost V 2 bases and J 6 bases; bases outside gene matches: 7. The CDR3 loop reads CASSFQDRGGDTQYF. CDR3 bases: TGCGCCAGCAGCTTCCAGGACAGGGGTGGCGATACGCAGTATTTT.

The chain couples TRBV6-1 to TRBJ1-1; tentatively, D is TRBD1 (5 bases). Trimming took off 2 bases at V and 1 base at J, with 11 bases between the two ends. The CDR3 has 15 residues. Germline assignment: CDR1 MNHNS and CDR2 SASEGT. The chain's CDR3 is CASSEMMGRNTEAFF. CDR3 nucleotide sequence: TGTGCCAGCAGTGAAATGATGGGGCGGAACACTGAAGCTTTCTTT.